This TCR beta chain was recovered during a study of shared clonotypes between healthy human individuals. Broader study findings: An expected dependence of interdonor clonotype sharing on sequencing depth was noted.

Germline loops: CDR1 KGHSH, CDR2 LQKENI. This CDR3 has 15 amino acids. J gave up 0 bases and V 4 bases, and 0 bases lay outside the gene matches. Remarks on this clone: Its cognate antigen is unknown.

The repertoire was sequenced with immunoSEQ multiplex PCR; TCRdb's copy has only in-frame clones and lacks some. The sample holds about 2.4 million clones; 85% to 95% are singletons and the top ten take roughly 0.13%. The specimen was naive CD4+ T cells sorted from blood. Subset reported: CD45RA+ positively selected. The chain recombines TRBV18 with TRBJ2-1; 10 bases are a match to TRBD1. The source of this sequence is a young man in good health. CDR3 residues: CASSRTGGSYNEQFF. CDR3 coding DNA: TGTGCCAGCTCACGGACAGGGGGCTCCTACAATGAGCAGTTCTTC.